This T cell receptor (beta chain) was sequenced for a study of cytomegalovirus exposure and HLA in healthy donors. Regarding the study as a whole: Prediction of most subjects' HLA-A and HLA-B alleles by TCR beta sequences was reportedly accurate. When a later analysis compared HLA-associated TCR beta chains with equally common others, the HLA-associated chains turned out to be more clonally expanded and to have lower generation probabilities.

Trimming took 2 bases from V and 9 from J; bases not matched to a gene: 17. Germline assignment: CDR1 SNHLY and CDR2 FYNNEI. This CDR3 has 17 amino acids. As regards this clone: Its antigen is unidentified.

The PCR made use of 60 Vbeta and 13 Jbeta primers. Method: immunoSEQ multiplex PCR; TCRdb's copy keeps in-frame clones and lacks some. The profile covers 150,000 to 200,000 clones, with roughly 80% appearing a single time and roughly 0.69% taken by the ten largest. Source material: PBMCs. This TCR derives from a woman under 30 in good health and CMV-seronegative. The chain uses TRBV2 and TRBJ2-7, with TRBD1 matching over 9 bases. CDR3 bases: TGTGCCAGCAGTGAATGGTTGGGGGGTGGGGACAGGGCGGTGCAGTACTTC. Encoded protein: CASSEWLGGGDRAVQYF.